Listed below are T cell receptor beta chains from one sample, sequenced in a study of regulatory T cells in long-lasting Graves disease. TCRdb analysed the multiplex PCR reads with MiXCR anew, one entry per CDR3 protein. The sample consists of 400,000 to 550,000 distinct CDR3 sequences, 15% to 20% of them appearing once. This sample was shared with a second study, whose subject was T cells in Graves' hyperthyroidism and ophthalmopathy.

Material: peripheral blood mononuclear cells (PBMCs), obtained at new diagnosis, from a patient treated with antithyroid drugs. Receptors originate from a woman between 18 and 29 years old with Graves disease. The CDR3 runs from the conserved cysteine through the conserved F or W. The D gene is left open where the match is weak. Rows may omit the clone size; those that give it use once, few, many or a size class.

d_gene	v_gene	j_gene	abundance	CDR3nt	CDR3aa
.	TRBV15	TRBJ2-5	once	TGTGCCACCAGCAGTGCCGGGACATTGATGTTAGAGACCCAGTACTTC	CATSSAGTLMLETQYF
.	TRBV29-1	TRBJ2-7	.	TGCAGCGTTGAAGAGGAGGGCTACGAGCAGTACTTC	CSVEEEGYEQYF
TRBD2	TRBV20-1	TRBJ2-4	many	TGCAGTGCTCCTAGGACTAGCGGGACCCAAAGCATTCAGTACTTC	CSAPRTSGTQSIQYF
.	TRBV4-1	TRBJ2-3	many	TGCGCCAGCAGCCAATCGCCTCGGGTCACAGATACGCAGTATTTT	CASSQSPRVTDTQYF
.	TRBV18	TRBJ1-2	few	TGTGCCAGCTCACCGCAGGTCGACTCCTATGGCTACACCTTC	CASSPQVDSYGYTF
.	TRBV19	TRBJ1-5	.	TGTGCCAGTAGTCTCTGGGGGCAGCAGCCCCAGCATTTT	CASSLWGQQPQHF
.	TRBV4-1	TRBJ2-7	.	TGCGCCAGCAGCCTCCGGGACGGAGTATCCTACGAGCAGTACTTC	CASSLRDGVSYEQYF
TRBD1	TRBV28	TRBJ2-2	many	TGTGCCAGCAGTCTCCAGGGGGTTTTGATCACCGGGGAGCTGTTTTTT	CASSLQGVLITGELFF
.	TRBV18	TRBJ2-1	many	TGTGCCAGCTCACCACGCCGTTGGGGAGCCGTATATGAGCAGTTCTTC	CASSPRRWGAVYEQFF
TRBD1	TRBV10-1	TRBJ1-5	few	TGCGCCAGCAGTCCGGGACAGAAGAATCAGCCCCAGCATTTT	CASSPGQKNQPQHF
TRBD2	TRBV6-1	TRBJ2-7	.	TGTGCCAGCAGCCCCGACGCGGCTAGCGGGAGGGAGCAGTACTTC	CASSPDAASGREQYF
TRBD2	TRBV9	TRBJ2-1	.	TGTGCCAGCAGCGTAGCGACTAGCCACAACTATGAGCAGTTCTTC	CASSVATSHNYEQFF
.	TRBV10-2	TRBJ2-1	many	TGCGCCAGCAGCGAGCGGGCCCGCGTCTCCTACAATGAGCAGTTCTTC	CASSERARVSYNEQFF
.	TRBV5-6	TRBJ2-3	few	TGTGCCAGCAGCTTCAGGCCGTTTTCGGATACGCAGTATTTT	CASSFRPFSDTQYF
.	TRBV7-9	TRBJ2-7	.	TGTGCCAGCAGCTCAACCCGATTCTCCTACGAGCAGTACTTC	CASSSTRFSYEQYF
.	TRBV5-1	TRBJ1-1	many	TGCGCCAGCAGCCAGAGGGGCGGCACTGAAGCTTTCTTT	CASSQRGGTEAFF
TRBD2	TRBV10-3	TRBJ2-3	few	TGTGCCATCAGTGACCCGACTAGCGGGTCGACTACAGATACGCAGTATTTT	CAISDPTSGSTTDTQYF